This T cell receptor beta chain was captured in a study of cytomegalovirus exposure and HLA in healthy donors (dated by TCRdb to 2015 to 2018). Background on the whole study: According to a later analysis, the 120 or so validation repertoires were produced on the same platform as the 700 or so repertoires of the first cohort. A separate validation cohort of roughly 110 different subjects was used in addition to the roughly 620-subject first cohort. The study was designed to test whether signatures of past pathogen exposure could be identified by cataloging public T cell receptors. The study combined high-throughput TCR immunosequencing, statistical association of individual TCRs with disease status, and machine learning to predict cytomegalovirus infection status.

The study at large found these results: The study listed 164 TCR beta chains as associated with cytomegalovirus. The authors suggested that the approach could potentially be extended to other disease states and immunological phenotypes. A few of the identified cytomegalovirus-associated TCR beta chains were confirmed in vitro to be specific for cytomegalovirus antigens. In both the original and validation cohorts, the classifier was reported to diagnose cytomegalovirus status with high specificity and sensitivity. Across donors, most TCR sequences were observed very rarely, whereas some public TCRs were present in many individuals. Of the cluster scores, approximately 95% were above 0 in a later analysis, which found that TCRs clustered in the first cohort also tended to co-occur in the roughly 130 validation repertoires. All 110 or so repertoires were used to score co-occurrence in the validation cohort in a later analysis, because that analysis had no HLA typing for the cohort.

V is shortened by 8 bases, J by 0 bases, and the region joining them spans 10 bases. CDR1 and CDR2, per the germline V gene, are SNHLY and FYNNEI. Its CDR3 holds 13 amino acids, cysteine through phenylalanine. CDR3 DNA is the only sequence kept; it has 39 bases, read in frame from the first base. Preparation of the library involved the immunoSEQ multiplex PCR assay. Per the source publication's procedure: A statistical classification framework was developed to diagnose cytomegalovirus status using the catalog of TCR beta chain sequences. This is the immuneACCESS table as TCRdb keeps it, with only in-frame sequences that have V and J called. A part of the clones is gone; compared with another copy, unresolved V genes explain less than half, and the rest is unexplained. That table is the source of V, J and clone size, and D and trimming were worked out from the DNA. The sample yields about 200,000 clones; 85% to 90% were counted once. The top ten clones comprise about 2.7% of the sample.

Of note for this clone: Its antigen has not been determined. No much larger clonotype is one base removed from it; base qualities were not supplied.

Donors formed part of the validation cohort, which comprised 120 subjects and was distinct from the first cohort of 550 to 850 subjects. Sequencing used PBMCs. The chain is made from TRBV2 and TRBJ1-1; the D gene is unclear. The source is a young woman in good health and CMV-seronegative. The sequence in DNA is TGTGCCAGCGAGAGGGAGGTGAACACTGAAGCTTTCTTT. Translated, it reads CASEREVNTEAFF.